This T cell receptor beta chain was sequenced in a study of PD-1 blockade in classical Hodgkin lymphoma. Using immunoSEQ multiplex PCR, the repertoire was profiled, and TCRdb retains in-frame clones only, with some absent. The profile covers 80,000 to 95,000 clones, with 83% appearing a single time and more than 15% taken by the ten largest. General study points: Whoever responded completely had baseline diversity much like that seen in newly diagnosed patients. CD4+ TCR diversity climbed significantly by C4D1, unlike CD8+ TCR diversity.

This clone was detected only a few times. The antigen remains unidentified. CDR1 SGHRS and CDR2 YFSETQ come from the germline V gene. There are 14 residues in the CDR3. V was trimmed by 2 bases and J by 2 bases, leaving 7 bases between them. Time point meaning: cycle 4 day 1 (C4D1), after less than seven weeks of nivolumab. Every patient relapsed after autologous stem cell transplantation, and brentuximab vedotin exposure varied. The chain carries TRBV5-1 and TRBJ1-4; D not resolved. The input for sequencing was peripheral blood mononuclear cells (PBMCs), taken before the fourth cycle of nivolumab. This TCR derives from a human donor with classical Hodgkin lymphoma. The DNA for the CDR3 is TGCGCCAGCAGCTTTATGGGGACTAATGAAAAACTGTTTTTT. Its translation: CASSFMGTNEKLFF.